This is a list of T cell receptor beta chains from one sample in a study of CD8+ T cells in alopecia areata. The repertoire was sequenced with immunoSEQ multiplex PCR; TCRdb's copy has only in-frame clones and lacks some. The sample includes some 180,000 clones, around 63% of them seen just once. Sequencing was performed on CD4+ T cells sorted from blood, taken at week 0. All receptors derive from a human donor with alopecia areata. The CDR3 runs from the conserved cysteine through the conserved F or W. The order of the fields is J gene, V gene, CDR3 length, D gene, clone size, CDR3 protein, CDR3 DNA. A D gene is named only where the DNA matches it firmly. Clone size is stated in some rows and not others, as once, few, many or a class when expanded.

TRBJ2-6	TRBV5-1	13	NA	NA	CASSLAGANVLTF	TGCGCCAGCAGCTTGGCTGGGGCCAACGTCCTGACTTTC
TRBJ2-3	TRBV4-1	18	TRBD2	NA	CASSQQPGLAGATDTQYF	TGCGCCAGCAGCCAGCAACCGGGACTAGCGGGGGCCACAGATACGCAGTATTTT
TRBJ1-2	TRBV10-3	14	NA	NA	CAISVEGPGYGYTF	TGTGCCATCAGTGTTGAGGGTCCCGGCTATGGCTACACCTTC
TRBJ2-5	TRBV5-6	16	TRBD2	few	CASSLHGTRDQETQYF	TGTGCCAGCAGCTTGCACGGGACTAGAGATCAAGAGACCCAGTACTTC
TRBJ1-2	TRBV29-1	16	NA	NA	CSVEFPQGGGNYGYTF	TGCAGCGTTGAGTTTCCACAGGGAGGGGGGAACTATGGCTACACCTTC
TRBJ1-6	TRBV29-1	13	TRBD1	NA	CSVRQGGNSPLHF	TGCAGCGTTCGACAGGGAGGCAATTCACCCCTCCACTTT
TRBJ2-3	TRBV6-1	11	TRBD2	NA	CASSPGGTQYF	TGTGCCAGCAGTCCGGGGGGTACGCAGTATTTT
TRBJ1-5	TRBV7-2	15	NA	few	CASSLGGAHNQPQHF	TGTGCCAGCAGCTTAGGAGGAGCCCACAATCAGCCCCAGCATTTT
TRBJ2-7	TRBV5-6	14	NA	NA	CASRRRDNSYEQYF	TGTGCCAGCAGGCGCAGGGACAACTCCTACGAGCAGTACTTC
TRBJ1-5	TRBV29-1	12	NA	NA	CSVSGANQPQHF	TGCAGCGTTTCAGGAGCCAATCAGCCCCAGCATTTT
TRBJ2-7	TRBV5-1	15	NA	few	CASSLEPRGSYEQYF	TGCGCCAGCAGCTTGGAACCACGGGGCTCCTACGAGCAGTACTTC
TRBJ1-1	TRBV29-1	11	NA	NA	CSYVSGTEAFF	TGCAGCTACGTGAGCGGCACTGAAGCTTTCTTT
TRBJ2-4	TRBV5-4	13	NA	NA	CASRQEGKNIQYF	TGTGCCAGCAGACAGGAGGGCAAAAACATTCAGTACTTC
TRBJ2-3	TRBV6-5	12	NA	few	CATRTTTDTQYF	TGTGCCACTCGGACAACCACAGATACGCAGTATTTT
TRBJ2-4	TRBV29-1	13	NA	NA	CSVGLIAKNIQYF	TGCAGCGTTGGGCTCATAGCCAAAAACATTCAGTACTTC
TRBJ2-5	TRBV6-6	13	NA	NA	CASSPRPGETQYF	TGTGCCAGCAGTCCTAGGCCCGGGGAGACCCAGTACTTC
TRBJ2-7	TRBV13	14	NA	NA	CASSLGETSYEQYF	TGTGCCAGCAGCTTAGGAGAGACTTCCTACGAGCAGTACTTC
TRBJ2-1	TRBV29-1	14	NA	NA	CSVEGGLGYNEQFF	TGCAGCGTGGAGGGGGGACTGGGCTACAATGAGCAGTTCTTC
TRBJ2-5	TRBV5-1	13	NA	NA	CASSLYSQETQYF	TGCGCCAGCAGCTTGTACAGCCAAGAGACCCAGTACTTC
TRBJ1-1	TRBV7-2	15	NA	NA	CASSLKGGSNTEAFF	TGTGCCAGCAGCTTAAAGGGGGGCTCGAACACTGAAGCTTTCTTT
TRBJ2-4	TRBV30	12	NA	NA	CAWSVWGNIQYF	TGTGCCTGGAGTGTATGGGGGAACATTCAGTACTTC
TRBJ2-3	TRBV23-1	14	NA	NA	CGLSGTPGIGTQYF	TGCGGGCTTTCCGGGACCCCCGGGATTGGTACGCAGTATTTT
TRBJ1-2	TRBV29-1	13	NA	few	CSVGQNTNYGYTF	TGCAGCGTTGGACAGAATACTAACTATGGCTACACCTTC
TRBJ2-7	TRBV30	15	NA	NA	CAWAPQGMKAYEQYF	TGTGCCTGGGCTCCCCAGGGGATGAAGGCCTACGAGCAGTACTTC
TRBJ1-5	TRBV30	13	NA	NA	CASQDGHNQPQHF	TGTGCCTCCCAGGACGGACACAATCAGCCCCAGCATTTT
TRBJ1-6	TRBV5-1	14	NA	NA	CASMATPGDSPLHF	TGCGCCAGCATGGCCACTCCAGGGGATTCACCCCTCCACTTT
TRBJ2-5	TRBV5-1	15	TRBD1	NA	CATMTRTGGQETQYF	TGCGCCACCATGACCCGGACAGGAGGACAAGAGACCCAGTACTTC
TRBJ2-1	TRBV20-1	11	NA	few	CSARANNEQFF	TGCAGTGCTAGAGCCAACAATGAGCAGTTCTTC
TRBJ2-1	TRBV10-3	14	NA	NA	CATRQDESYNEQFF	TGTGCCACCAGACAGGATGAATCCTACAATGAGCAGTTCTTC
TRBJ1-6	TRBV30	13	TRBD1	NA	CAWGQGFNSPLHF	TGTGCTTGGGGACAGGGATTTAATTCACCCCTCCACTTT
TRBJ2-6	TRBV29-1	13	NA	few	CSVDISGANVLTF	TGCAGCGTAGACATCTCTGGGGCCAACGTCCTGACTTTC
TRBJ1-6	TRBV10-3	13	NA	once	CAITPGEERPLHF	TGTGCCATCACCCCCGGTGAGGAACGGCCCCTCCACTTT
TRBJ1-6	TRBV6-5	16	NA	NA	CASSYSSQGPNSPLHF	TGTGCCAGCAGTTACTCGTCACAGGGCCCCAATTCACCCCTCCACTTT
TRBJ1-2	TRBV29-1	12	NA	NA	CSVLRDGGGYTF	TGCAGCGTGCTCCGGGACGGCGGTGGCTACACCTTC
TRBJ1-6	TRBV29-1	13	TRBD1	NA	CSVKQGEGSPLHF	TGCAGCGTCAAACAGGGGGAAGGATCACCCCTCCACTTT
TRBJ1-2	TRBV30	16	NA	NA	CAWSTRKGTTYYGYTF	TGTGCCTGGAGTACTAGAAAGGGCACCACCTACTATGGCTACACCTTC
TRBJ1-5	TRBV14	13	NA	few	CASSQAEFQPQHF	TGTGCCAGCAGCCAAGCTGAGTTCCAGCCCCAGCATTTT
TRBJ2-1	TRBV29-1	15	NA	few	CSVDPSPSSYNEQFF	TGCAGCGTTGATCCGTCCCCTAGCTCCTACAATGAGCAGTTCTTC
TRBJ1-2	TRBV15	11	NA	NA	CATSLGDGYTF	TGTGCCACCAGCCTAGGGGATGGCTACACCTTC
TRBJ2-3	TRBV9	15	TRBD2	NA	CASSALAGSADTQYF	TGTGCCAGCAGCGCTCTAGCGGGGTCGGCAGATACGCAGTATTTT
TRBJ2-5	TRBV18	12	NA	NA	CASSPIQETQYF	TGTGCCAGCTCACCGATTCAAGAGACCCAGTACTTC
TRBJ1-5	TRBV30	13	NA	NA	CAWSREKNQPQHF	TGTGCCTGGAGCCGAGAGAAGAATCAGCCCCAGCATTTT
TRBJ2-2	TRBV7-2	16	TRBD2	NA	CASSLVSSGNTGELFF	TGTGCCAGCAGCTTAGTATCTAGCGGGAACACCGGGGAGCTGTTTTTT
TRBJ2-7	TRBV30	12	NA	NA	CAWSETAPEQYF	TGTGCCTGGAGTGAGACGGCCCCCGAGCAGTACTTC
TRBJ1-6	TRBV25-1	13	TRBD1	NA	CASSGQGALPLHF	TGTGCCAGCAGTGGGCAGGGGGCCCTACCCCTCCACTTT
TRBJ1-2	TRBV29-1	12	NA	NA	CSVERGTYGYTF	TGCAGCGTTGAACGGGGGACCTATGGCTACACCTTC
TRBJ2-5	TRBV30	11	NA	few	CAWSVGDRKYF	TGTGCCTGGAGTGTAGGGGACCGTAAATACTTC
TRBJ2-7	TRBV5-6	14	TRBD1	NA	CASSGRTGYNEQYF	TGTGCCAGCAGCGGGCGGACAGGGTACAACGAGCAGTACTTC
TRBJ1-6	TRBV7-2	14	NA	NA	CASSLLGYNSPLHF	TGTGCCAGCAGCTTATTGGGGTATAATTCACCCCTCCACTTT
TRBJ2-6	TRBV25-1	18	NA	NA	CASGGPPGSGPGANVLTF	TGTGCCAGCGGGGGACCCCCTGGTTCGGGTCCTGGGGCCAACGTCCTGACTTTC
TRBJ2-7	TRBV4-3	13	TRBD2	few	CASSQEGGNEQYF	TGCGCCAGCAGCCAAGAGGGGGGGAACGAGCAGTACTTC
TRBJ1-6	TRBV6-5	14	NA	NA	CASGGRQSESPLHF	TGTGCCAGCGGGGGCCGGCAGAGTGAGTCACCCCTCCACTTT
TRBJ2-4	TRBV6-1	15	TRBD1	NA	CASVLQGALGNIQYF	TGTGCCAGTGTACTACAGGGGGCTCTGGGAAACATTCAGTACTTC